This is a list of T cell receptor beta chains from one sample in a study of T cell responses to AZD1222 COVID-19 vaccine. Only in-frame clones appear in the TCRdb table, and some are missing; sequencing was by immunoSEQ multiplex PCR. The table includes roughly 130,000 clones, roughly 90% detected once. Material: peripheral blood, obtained on day 0 of AZD1222 vaccination. Receptors were obtained from an adult in good health. CDR3s include the opening cysteine and the closing phenylalanine or tryptophan.

v_call,j_call,cdr3_aa
TRBV2,TRBJ1-3,CASSETVNTIYF
TRBV9,TRBJ1-2,CASSVVPGQGNDYGYTF
TRBV30,TRBJ2-3,CAWRFVGSTDTQYF
TRBV5-1,TRBJ2-1,CASSLASGGNEQFF
TRBV13,TRBJ2-7,CASSLPGPPYEQYF
TRBV5-4,TRBJ2-2,CASSNLGLAGTGELFF
TRBV19,TRBJ2-7,CASSLQGFYEQYF
TRBV2,TRBJ2-1,CASRKLAGEVEQFF
TRBV7-9,TRBJ1-2,CASSPDSDGYTF
TRBV15,TRBJ2-7,CATSEPRGRDPYEQYF
TRBV5-1,TRBJ2-1,CASSLAGASYNEQFF
TRBV4-3,TRBJ2-2,CASSQELGLTTGELFF
TRBV29-1,TRBJ2-1,CSVGLAGVSEQFF
TRBV27,TRBJ2-7,CASSLSEPHEQYF
TRBV5-4,TRBJ1-2,CASIKTGGGYGYTF
TRBV25-1,TRBJ1-1,CASSILSEAFF
TRBV2,TRBJ1-2,CASSGGVYGYTF
TRBV5-1,TRBJ2-1,CASSEGTSGDNEQFF
TRBV15,TRBJ1-1,CATSRDHTEAFF
TRBV27,TRBJ2-2,CASSLFFYGGGPTGELFF
TRBV11-3,TRBJ2-7,CASSSRQGTDEQYF
TRBV11-1,TRBJ2-7,CASSPRLTYEQYF
TRBV25-1,TRBJ2-2,CASSESGTATGELFF
TRBV7-2,TRBJ1-2,CASSLGQGFRYGYTF
TRBV2,TRBJ1-2,CASSGALSYGYTF
TRBV19,TRBJ2-7,CASTLGQGSGYEQYF
TRBV5-5,TRBJ1-6,CASSRPGQGQRAPLHF
TRBV5-6,TRBJ1-5,CASSFGQQLNQPQHF
TRBV7-2,TRBJ2-7,CASSSWEAGGSYEQYF
TRBV6-2/TRBV6-3,TRBJ2-7,CATSRLAGVAYEQYF
TRBV18,TRBJ1-2,CASSSGGDYGYTF
TRBV2,TRBJ2-7,CASSRTRTSSYEQYF
TRBV7-9,TRBJ2-1,CATRGVGGNNEQFF
TRBV5-1,TRBJ2-2,CASSTDTGGTGELFF
TRBV12-3/TRBV12-4,TRBJ2-7,CASSPTRTEQQYF
TRBV5-6,TRBJ1-2,CASSPEIINYGYTF
TRBV3-1/TRBV3-2,TRBJ2-7,CASSQYQREDHEQYF
TRBV6-5,TRBJ2-2,CASSYGHPRTGELFF
TRBV29-1,TRBJ2-4,CSVAKTTFSKNIQYF
TRBV27,TRBJ1-1,CASSSWGLNTEAFF
TRBV27,TRBJ1-2,CASSLSISGLDGYTF
TRBV9,TRBJ1-5,CASSAGGRNQPQHF
TRBV7-8,TRBJ1-3,CASSFPPDTSGNTIYF
TRBV18,TRBJ2-3,CASSGVPPDTQYF
TRBV3-1/TRBV3-2,TRBJ1-3,CASSQRQGGNTIYF
TRBV19,TRBJ2-3,CASSWAGRGSDTQYF
TRBV20-1,TRBJ2-1,CSARLADEQFF
TRBV19,TRBJ2-5,CASSIPGSQETQYF
TRBV5-6,TRBJ1-1,CASSTGGGNTEAFF
TRBV3-1/TRBV3-2,TRBJ1-6,CASSQDWTENSPLHF
TRBV6-4,TRBJ2-1,CASSEGTLEFF
TRBV27,TRBJ1-5,CASSSRTGYQPQHF
TRBV5-4,TRBJ2-7,CASSSTGQGQNEQYF
TRBV18,TRBJ2-6,CASSQRGPGQSSGANVLTF
TRBV4-1,TRBJ2-2,CASSPGRQGATGELFF